These 9 T cell receptor beta chains were sequenced from one sample in a study of T cells expressing NK-cell markers. After re-calling the 5' RACE reads, TCRdb lists one entry per CDR3 protein, DNA absent. The sample totals some 460,000 distinct CDR3 sequences. The sample was blood T cells: a sorted CD56 or NKG2C T cell subset, CD4+ or CD8+ T cells, or bulk PBMC T cells (not recorded which). All receptors come from a woman aged 45-60 years in good health.

V is TRBV5-8 and J is TRBJ2-4; lacking DNA, the TRBD1 call made by TCRdb goes unchecked. The germline V gene encodes CDR1 SGHTS and CDR2 YDEGEE. This CDR3 comprises 14 residues. CDR3: CASSLRAGRGIQYF.

This rearrangement joins TRBV2 to TRBJ1-5. Germline assignment: CDR1 SNHLY and CDR2 FYNNEI. This CDR3 comprises 14 residues. This CDR3 is CASEGRGGAQPQHF.

J is TRBJ2-1 and V is TRBV5-1. Germline values: CDR1 SGHRS, CDR2 YFSETQ. The CDR3 sequence is 13 residues long. This CDR3 is CASSFFSDNEQFF.

The chain employs TRBV5-1 and TRBJ2-1; absent DNA, TCRdb's TRBD1 call cannot be checked. The CDR3 has 15 amino acids. Germline CDR1 SGHRS, CDR2 YFSETQ. CDR3 residues: CASSFGSARVDEQFF.

The chain recombines TRBV11-2 with TRBJ1-1; TCRdb indicates TRBD1, and absent DNA this call remains unverified. Germline V gene sequence: CDR1 SGHAT, CDR2 FQNNGV. This CDR3 is 14 amino acids long. CDR3 loop: CASSLAGAFTEAFF.

The V call is TRBV11-2, the J call TRBJ1-1. The CDR3 sequence is 13 residues long. Germline assignment: CDR1 SGHAT and CDR2 FQNNGV. The chain's CDR3 is CASAGKRNTEAFF. Combining the CDR3 with reference TRBV11-2 and TRBJ1-1 gives the whole variable domain EAGVAQSPRYKIIEKRQSVAFWCNPISGHATLYWYQQILGQGPKLLIQFQNNGVVDDSQLPKDRFSAERLKGVDSTLKIQPAKLEDSAVYLCASAGKRNTEAFFGQGTRLTVV.

CDR3 amino acids: CSARDWGTLSTDTQYF. The rearrangement links TRBV20-1 to TRBJ2-3; the TCRdb D gene call, TRBD2, has no DNA to confirm it. In germline, CDR1 is DFQATT, CDR2 SNEGSKA (reference sequence). The CDR3 extends over 16 amino acids.

CDR3: CASSPSIGQGVFEQYF. The chain uses TRBV6-1 and TRBJ2-7; TCRdb's D call, TRBD1, is unchecked because there is no DNA. The germline V gene has CDR1 MNHNS and CDR2 SASEGT. CDR3 size: 16 residues.

The rearrangement uses TRBV7-2 and TRBJ2-3. CDR1 is SGHTA and CDR2 is FQGNSA in the germline V gene. CDR3 size: 13 residues. The CDR3 loop is CASSSIDRYTQYF.